Shown below are 19 T cell receptor beta chains from a single sample sequenced in a study of cytomegalovirus exposure and HLA in healthy donors. It was with 60 Vbeta and 13 Jbeta primers that the PCR ran. Using immunoSEQ multiplex PCR, the repertoire was profiled, and TCRdb retains in-frame clones only, with some absent. The table records around 180,000 clones, 65% to 80% of them present only once. Sequences were obtained from PBMCs. The source of these receptors is a woman in her thirties or forties in good health and CMV-seronegative.

The chain is built from TRBV5-1 and TRBJ2-3; TRBD2 aligns across 7 bases. The CDR3 has 14 residues. With V trimmed by 0 bases and J by 4 bases, 2 bases remained unmatched. Germline loops: CDR1 SGHRS, CDR2 YFSETQ. The CDR3 region has the DNA TGCGCCAGCAGCTTGGTTGGGGGGGCAGATACGCAGTATTTT. The encoded protein is CASSLVGGADTQYF.

The V call is TRBV28, the J call TRBJ2-3, with TRBD2 matching over 11 bases. Germline CDR1 and CDR2: MDHEN and SYDVKM. With V trimmed by 6 bases and J by 2 bases, 7 bases remained unmatched. The CDR3 is made up of 16 amino acids. The CDR3 DNA reads as TGTGCCAGCAGACCTGGGACTAGCGGTGCCACAGATACGCAGTATTTT. Translation: CASRPGTSGATDTQYF.

This rearrangement joins TRBV5-6 to TRBJ2-7, with TRBD2 matching over 9 bases. From germline, CDR1 is SGHDT and CDR2 YYEEEE. The J segment lost 3 bases and the V segment lost 2 bases, leaving 3 bases of the junction unmatched. CDR3 length equals 14 residues. In nucleotides, the CDR3 is TGTGCCAGCAGCTTTAGCGGGAGTGGCTACGAGCAGTACTTC. Residues: CASSFSGSGYEQYF.

This clone was recorded a few times. This chain uses TRBV6-5 with TRBJ1-1; 8 bases map to TRBD1. V was clipped by 4 bases and J by 8 bases; unmatched bases: 9. The CDR3 length is 14 residues. The germline V gene encodes CDR1 MNHEY and CDR2 SVGAGI. CDR3 coding DNA: TGTGCCAGCAGTTCCACTGACAGGGGACGGGAAGCTTTCTTT. Translating it yields CASSSTDRGREAFF.

This chain uses TRBV30 with TRBJ2-5, with 15 bases aligning to TRBD2. The CDR3 is 16 residues long. Trimming at V came to 3 bases and at J to 5 bases, leaving 7 bases not matched to a gene. Germline loops: CDR1 GTSNPN, CDR2 SVGIG (reference sequence). In DNA form, the CDR3 reads TGTGCCTGGAGCGGGACTAGCGGGGGGTTAGGGGAGACCCAGTACTTC. It translates to CAWSGTSGGLGETQYF.

CDR3 residues: CATSRPEFSNGYTF. CDR3 DNA sequence: TGTGCCACCAGCAGACCGGAGTTTAGTAATGGCTACACCTTC. J is TRBJ1-2 and V is TRBV15; no firm D call. The germline V gene has CDR1 LNHNV and CDR2 YYDKDF (reference sequence). Trimming took 2 bases from V and 6 from J, leaving 13 bases between them. This CDR3 spans 14 amino acids.

This sequence joins TRBV5-4 and TRBJ1-4; 12 positions agree with TRBD1. CDR1 is SGHNT, CDR2 YYREEE, per germline (reference sequence). V was pared by 3 bases and J by 4 bases, with 10 bases of the junction left unmatched. The CDR3 contains 18 residues. As DNA, the CDR3 is TGTGCCAGCAGCTCCACCGGGACAGGGGGCCGGGTTAATGAAAAACTGTTTTTT. As protein: CASSSTGTGGRVNEKLFF.

The rearrangement joins TRBV5-1 to TRBJ2-5, with 7 bases identical to TRBD1. Germline CDR1 and CDR2: SGHRS and YFSETQ. V lost 7 bases to trimming and J lost 4 bases; unmatched junction nucleotides: 7. CDR3 size: 13 residues. CDR3 sequence reads: CASEGALGETQYF. The CDR3 region has the DNA TGCGCCAGCGAGGGGGCGCTGGGAGAGACCCAGTACTTC.

The gene calls are TRBV5-1 and TRBJ1-6; D might be TRBD1 (5 bases). Germline values: CDR1 SGHRS, CDR2 YFSETQ. V lost 3 bases and J lost 7, with 11 bases in between. This CDR3 contains 14 residues. The CDR3 loop is CASSSDTKNSPLHF. DNA for the CDR3: TGCGCCAGCAGCTCGGACACGAAAAATTCACCCCTCCACTTT.

To note about this clone: At one boundary the junction diverges from the germline segment, which might be a read error. The V call is TRBV30, the J call TRBJ1-6; TRBD1 might be the D (6 bases). The CDR3 is 12 amino acids. Germline V CDR1 and CDR2: GTSNPN, SVGIG (reference sequence). CDR3: CASSTGRGPLHF. CDR3 DNA sequence: TGTGCCTCGAGTACAGGGAGAGGGCCCCTCCACTTT.

The gene calls are TRBV5-1 and TRBJ1-1, with a weak D call TRBD1 (6 bases). The CDR3 sequence is 15 residues long. V lost 4 bases, J lost 0 bases, and 13 bases lay in between. Germline CDR1 SGHRS, CDR2 YFSETQ. CDR3 coding DNA: TGCGCCAGCAGCCCATGGACAGTCATGAACACTGAAGCTTTCTTT. Protein product: CASSPWTVMNTEAFF.

The V gene is TRBV27, the J gene TRBJ1-2; possible D gene TRBD1, 6 bases. V was clipped by 0 bases and J by 11 bases, with 19 bases between them. The germline gives CDR1 MNHEY, CDR2 SMNVEV (reference sequence). The CDR3 loop spans 15 amino acids. Written as DNA, the CDR3 is TGTGCCAGCAGTTTATCGGGGGCACGGAATATAGGGTACACCTTC. Translating it yields CASSLSGARNIGYTF.

This chain connects TRBV19 to TRBJ1-2; D not certain. The CDR3 spans 15 residues. Germline loops: CDR1 LNHDA, CDR2 SQIVND (reference sequence). Trimming took 7 bases from V and 0 from J, leaving 15 bases between them. CDR3 sequence: CASKSADITNYGYTF. CDR3 DNA: TGTGCCAGTAAGTCGGCGGATATTACTAACTATGGCTACACCTTC.

V is TRBV6-5 and J is TRBJ1-2; D ambiguous. The germline V gene encodes CDR1 MNHEY and CDR2 SVGAGI. V was clipped by 0 bases and J by 10 bases, with 21 bases between them. The CDR3 sequence is 16 residues long. Here the CDR3 reads CASSYSHSPLPVAYTF. CDR3 sequence (DNA): TGTGCCAGCAGTTACTCGCATTCTCCCCTCCCCGTGGCCTACACCTTC.

This chain joins TRBV5-1 and TRBJ2-5, with 10 positions matching TRBD2. The ends lost 3 bases at V and 2 bases at J; junction bases unmatched: 1. The CDR3 consists of 14 residues. Germline values: CDR1 SGHRS, CDR2 YFSETQ. The CDR3: CASSSAGGQETQYF. Here the CDR3 DNA reads TGCGCCAGCAGCTCAGCGGGAGGGCAAGAGACCCAGTACTTC.

In this sample, this clone turned up once. The J gene is TRBJ2-3, the V gene TRBV7-2, with TRBD2 as a possible D gene (6 bases). Trimming shortened V by 5 bases and J by 2 bases, and 17 bases separated the two germline ends. The CDR3 has 16 amino acids. Germline CDR1 SGHTA, CDR2 FQGNSA. CDR3 DNA: TGTGCCAGCAGCGGGGGGATAGGGAGGAACACAGATACGCAGTATTTT. It yields the protein CASSGGIGRNTDTQYF.

The CDR3: CASSRDRVNTEAFF. The CDR3 nucleotides are TGTGCCAGCAGTAGAGACAGGGTGAACACTGAAGCTTTCTTT. The rearrangement links TRBV6-4 to TRBJ1-1; the match to TRBD1 covers 7 bases. In germline, CDR1 is MRHNA, CDR2 SNTAGT. This CDR3 spans 14 amino acids. The V and J ends lost 5 bases and 0 bases, in that order; junction bases with no gene match: 3.

The chain is built from TRBV10-3 and TRBJ2-5; 9 bases line up with TRBD1. The J call may not be correct, given that the DNA end is closer to TRBJ2-7. Germline assignment: CDR1 ENHRY and CDR2 SYGVKD. The CDR3 loop spans 15 amino acids. CDR3 in DNA: TGTGCCATCAGCTCTCCGGGACAGGGAACCTACGAGCAGTACTTC. Its protein is CAISSPGQGTYEQYF.

The chain employs TRBV5-4 and TRBJ1-6, with 8 bases that match TRBD1. Germline lookup yields CDR1 SGHNT and CDR2 YYREEE (reference sequence). CDR3 length: 15 residues. V gave up 5 bases and J gave up 10 bases; unmatched junction bases: 11. This CDR3 is CASSSGQGLWSPLHF. As DNA, the CDR3 is TGTGCCAGCAGTAGCGGACAGGGCCTTTGGTCACCCCTCCACTTT.